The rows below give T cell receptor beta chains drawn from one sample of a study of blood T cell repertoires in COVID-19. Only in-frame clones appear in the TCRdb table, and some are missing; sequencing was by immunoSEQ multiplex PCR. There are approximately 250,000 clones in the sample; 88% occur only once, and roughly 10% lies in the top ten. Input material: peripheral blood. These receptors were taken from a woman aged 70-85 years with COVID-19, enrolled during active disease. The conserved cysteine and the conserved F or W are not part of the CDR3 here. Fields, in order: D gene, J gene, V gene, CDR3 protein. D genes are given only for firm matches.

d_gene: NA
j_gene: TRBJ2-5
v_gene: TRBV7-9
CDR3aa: ASSLFREWQETQY

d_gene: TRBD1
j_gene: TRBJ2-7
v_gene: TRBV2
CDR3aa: ASKRDRPTYEQY

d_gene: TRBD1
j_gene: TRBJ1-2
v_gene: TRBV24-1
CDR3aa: ATSDPGQPYGYT

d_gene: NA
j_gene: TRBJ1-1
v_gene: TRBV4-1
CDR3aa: ASSPGQMNTEAF

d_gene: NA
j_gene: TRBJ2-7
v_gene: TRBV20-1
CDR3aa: SSRQYEQY

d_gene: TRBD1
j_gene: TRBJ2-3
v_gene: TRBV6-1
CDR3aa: ASSESITGGDTQY

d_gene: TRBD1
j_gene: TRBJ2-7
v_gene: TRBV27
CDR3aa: ASSWTGLYEQY

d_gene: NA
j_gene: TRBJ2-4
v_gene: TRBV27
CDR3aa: ASSTWGLGAKNIQY

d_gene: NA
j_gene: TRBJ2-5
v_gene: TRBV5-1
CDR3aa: ASSWALGLETQY

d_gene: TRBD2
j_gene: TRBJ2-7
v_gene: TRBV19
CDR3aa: ASSRTGTSGMSSYEQY

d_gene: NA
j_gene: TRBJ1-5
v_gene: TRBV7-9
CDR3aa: ASSFAGLNQPQH

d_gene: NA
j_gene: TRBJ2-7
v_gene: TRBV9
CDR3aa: ASSPTSSVPTYEQY

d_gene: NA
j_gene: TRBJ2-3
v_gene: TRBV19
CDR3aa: ASSSRQNTDTQY

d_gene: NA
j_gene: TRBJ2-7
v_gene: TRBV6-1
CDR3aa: ASSEIYYEQY

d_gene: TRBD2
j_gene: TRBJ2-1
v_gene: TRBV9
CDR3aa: ASSDSGILYNEQF

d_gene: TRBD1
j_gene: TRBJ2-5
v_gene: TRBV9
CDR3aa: ASSPQGQGRETQY

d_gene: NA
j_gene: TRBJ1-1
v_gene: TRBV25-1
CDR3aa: ASSPGSKTEAF

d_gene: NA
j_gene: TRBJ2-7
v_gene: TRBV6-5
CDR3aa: ASRIERSPYEQY

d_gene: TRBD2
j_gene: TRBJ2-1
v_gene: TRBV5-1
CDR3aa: ASSLSQTSGRGYEQF

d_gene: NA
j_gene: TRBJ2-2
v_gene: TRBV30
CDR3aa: AWILGRNTGELF

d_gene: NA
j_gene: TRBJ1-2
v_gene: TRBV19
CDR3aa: ASSSNMLSGYGYT

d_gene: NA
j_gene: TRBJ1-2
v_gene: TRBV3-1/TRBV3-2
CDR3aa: ASSSYGDFGYT

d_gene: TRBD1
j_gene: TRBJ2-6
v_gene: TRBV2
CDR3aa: ASRSVTGEGSGANVLT

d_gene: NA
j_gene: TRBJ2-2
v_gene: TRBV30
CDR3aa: AWKKGESGELF

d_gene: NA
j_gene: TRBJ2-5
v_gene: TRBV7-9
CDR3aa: ASSDVDSGDY

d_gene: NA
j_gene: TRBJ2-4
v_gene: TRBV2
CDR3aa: ASSDDLLAKNIQY

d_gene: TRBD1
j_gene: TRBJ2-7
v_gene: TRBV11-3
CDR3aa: ASSFGQAPSYEQY

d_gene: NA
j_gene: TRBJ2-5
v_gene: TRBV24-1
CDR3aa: ATSDFRRRDGRQETQY

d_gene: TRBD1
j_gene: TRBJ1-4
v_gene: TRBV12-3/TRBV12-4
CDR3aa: ASGGTGGEKLF

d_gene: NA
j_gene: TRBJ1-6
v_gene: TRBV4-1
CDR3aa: ASSQGLQGTSPLH

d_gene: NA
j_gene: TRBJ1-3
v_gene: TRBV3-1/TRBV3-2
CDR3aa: ASSQGAREWENTIY

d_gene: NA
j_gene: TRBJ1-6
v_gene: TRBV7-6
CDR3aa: ASSPNTGNISPLH

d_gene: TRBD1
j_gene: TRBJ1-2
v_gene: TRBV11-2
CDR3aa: ASSPGTGVIYGYT

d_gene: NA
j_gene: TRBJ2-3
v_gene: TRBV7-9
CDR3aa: ASSSFSTDTQY

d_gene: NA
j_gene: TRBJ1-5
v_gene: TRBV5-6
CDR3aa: ASSLGGNEPQH

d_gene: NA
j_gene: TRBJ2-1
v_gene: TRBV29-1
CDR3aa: SVVGVGEDYNEQF

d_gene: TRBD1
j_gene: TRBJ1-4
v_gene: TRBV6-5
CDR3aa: ASTWTGQGEKLF

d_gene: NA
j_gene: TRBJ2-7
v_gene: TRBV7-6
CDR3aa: ASSLQQGPYEQY

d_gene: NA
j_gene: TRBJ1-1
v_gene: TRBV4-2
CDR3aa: ASSPPSGSRNTEAF

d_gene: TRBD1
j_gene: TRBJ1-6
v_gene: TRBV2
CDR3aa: ASSARQGWSNSPLH

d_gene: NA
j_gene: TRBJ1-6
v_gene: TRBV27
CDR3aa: ASTRGVTGLVSPLH

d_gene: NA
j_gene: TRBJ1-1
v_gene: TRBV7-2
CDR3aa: ASSPPRLEQNTEAF

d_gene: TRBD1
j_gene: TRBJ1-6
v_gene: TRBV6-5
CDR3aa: ASSYGTEDSPLH

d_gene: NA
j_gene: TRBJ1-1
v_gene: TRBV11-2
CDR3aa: ASSLAGRTEAF

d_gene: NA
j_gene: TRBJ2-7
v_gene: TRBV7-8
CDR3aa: ASSLGQGLSYEQY

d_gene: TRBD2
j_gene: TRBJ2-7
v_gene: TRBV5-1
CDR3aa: ASSYGTRIYEQY

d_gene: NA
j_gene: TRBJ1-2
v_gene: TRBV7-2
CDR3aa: ASSVDLSTGGYT

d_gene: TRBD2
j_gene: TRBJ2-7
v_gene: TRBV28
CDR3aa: ASSLSGLNEQY